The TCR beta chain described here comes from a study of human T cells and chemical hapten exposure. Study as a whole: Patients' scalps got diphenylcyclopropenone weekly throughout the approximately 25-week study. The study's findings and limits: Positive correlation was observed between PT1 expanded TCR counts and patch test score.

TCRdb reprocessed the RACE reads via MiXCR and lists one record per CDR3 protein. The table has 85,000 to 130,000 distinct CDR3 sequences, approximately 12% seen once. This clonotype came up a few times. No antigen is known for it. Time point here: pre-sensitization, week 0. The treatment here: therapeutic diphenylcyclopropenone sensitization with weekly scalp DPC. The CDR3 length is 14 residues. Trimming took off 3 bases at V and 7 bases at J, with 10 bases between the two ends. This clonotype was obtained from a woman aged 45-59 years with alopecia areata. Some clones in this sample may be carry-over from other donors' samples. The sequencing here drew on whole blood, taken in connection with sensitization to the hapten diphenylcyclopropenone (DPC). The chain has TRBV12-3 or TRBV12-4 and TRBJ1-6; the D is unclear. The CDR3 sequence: CASSFRQMNSPLHF. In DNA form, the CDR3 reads TGTGCCAGCAGTTTTCGGCAGATGAATTCACCCCTCCACTTT.